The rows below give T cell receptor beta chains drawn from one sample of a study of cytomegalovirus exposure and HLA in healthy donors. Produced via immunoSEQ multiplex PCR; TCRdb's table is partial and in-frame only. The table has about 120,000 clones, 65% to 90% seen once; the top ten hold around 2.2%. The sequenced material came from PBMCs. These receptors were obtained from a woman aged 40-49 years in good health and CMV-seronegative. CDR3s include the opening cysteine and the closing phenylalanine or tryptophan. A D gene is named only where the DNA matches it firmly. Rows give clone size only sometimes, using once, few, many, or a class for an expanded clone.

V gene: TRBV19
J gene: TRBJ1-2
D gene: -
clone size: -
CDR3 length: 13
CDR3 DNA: TGTGCCAGTAGTTTCGCAGGGGACTATGGCTACACCTTC
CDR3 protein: CASSFAGDYGYTF

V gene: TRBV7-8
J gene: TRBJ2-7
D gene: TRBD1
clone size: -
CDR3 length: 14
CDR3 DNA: TGTGCCAGCAGCCCGGTACCGGGACAGGGGGAGCAGTACTTC
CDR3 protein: CASSPVPGQGEQYF

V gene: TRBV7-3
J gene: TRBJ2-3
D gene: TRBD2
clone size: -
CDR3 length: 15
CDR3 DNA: TGTGCCAGCAGAGCGACTAGCGGGGCGGTGGATACGCAGTATTTT
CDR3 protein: CASRATSGAVDTQYF

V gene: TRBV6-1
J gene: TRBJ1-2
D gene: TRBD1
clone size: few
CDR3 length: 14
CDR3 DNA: TGTGCCAGCATTACTGGGACAGCACTCTATGGCTACACCTTC
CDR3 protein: CASITGTALYGYTF

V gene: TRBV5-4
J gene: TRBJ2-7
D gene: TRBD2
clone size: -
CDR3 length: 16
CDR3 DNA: TGTGCCAGCAGCTTGGGGCTAGCGGGGGCAAACTACGAGCAGTACTTC
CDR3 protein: CASSLGLAGANYEQYF

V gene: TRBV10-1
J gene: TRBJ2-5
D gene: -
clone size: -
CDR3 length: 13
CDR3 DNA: TGCGCCAGCAGTGCGGGGAATCAAGAGACCCAGTACTTC
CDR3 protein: CASSAGNQETQYF

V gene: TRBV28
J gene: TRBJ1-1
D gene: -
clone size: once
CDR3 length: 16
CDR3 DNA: TGTGCCAGCAGTTTGTCGCCCAACCCCCCGAGTACTGAAGCTTTCTTT
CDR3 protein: CASSLSPNPPSTEAFF

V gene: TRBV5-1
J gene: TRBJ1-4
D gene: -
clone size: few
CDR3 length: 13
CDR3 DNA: TGCGCCAGCAGCTTTCGGTCTAATGAAAAACTGTTTTTT
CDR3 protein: CASSFRSNEKLFF

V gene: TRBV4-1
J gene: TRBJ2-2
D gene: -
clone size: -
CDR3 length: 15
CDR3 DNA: TGCGCCAGCAGCCAAGAGGAGATTGACACCGGGGAGCTGTTTTTT
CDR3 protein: CASSQEEIDTGELFF

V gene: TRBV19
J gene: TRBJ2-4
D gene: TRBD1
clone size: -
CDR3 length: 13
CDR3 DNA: TGTGCCAGTAGTATGACAGGGGGGAACATTCAGTACTTC
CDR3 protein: CASSMTGGNIQYF

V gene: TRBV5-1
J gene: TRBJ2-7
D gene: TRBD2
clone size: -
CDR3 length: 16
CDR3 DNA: TGCGCCAGCAGCTTGGCTTCGGCTAGCGGGACCTACGAGCAGTACTTC
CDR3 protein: CASSLASASGTYEQYF

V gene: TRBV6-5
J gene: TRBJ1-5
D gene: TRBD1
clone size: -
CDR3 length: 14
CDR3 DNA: TGTGCCAGCAGACAGGGGGCGCAGGGGCAGCCCCAGCATTTT
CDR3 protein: CASRQGAQGQPQHF

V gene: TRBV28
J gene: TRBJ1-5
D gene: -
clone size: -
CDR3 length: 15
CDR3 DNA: TGTGCCAGCAGTTCGGGACTTCTCGCTAATCAGCCCCAGCATTTT
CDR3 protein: CASSSGLLANQPQHF

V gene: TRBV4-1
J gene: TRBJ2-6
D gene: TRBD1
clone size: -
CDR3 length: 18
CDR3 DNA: TGCGCCAGCAGCCAATTGGACAGGGGCGAACGGGGGGCCAACGTCCTGACTTTC
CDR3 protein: CASSQLDRGERGANVLTF

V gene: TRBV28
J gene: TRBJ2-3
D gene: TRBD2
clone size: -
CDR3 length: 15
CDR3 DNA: TGTGCCAGCAGTTTTCTGCGGGAGGGCCTAGATACGCAGTATTTT
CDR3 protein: CASSFLREGLDTQYF

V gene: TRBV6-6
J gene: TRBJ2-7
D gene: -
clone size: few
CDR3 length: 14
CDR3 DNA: TGTGCCAGCGGGGGGAAGGGGTTGGACTACGAGCAGTACTTC
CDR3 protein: CASGGKGLDYEQYF

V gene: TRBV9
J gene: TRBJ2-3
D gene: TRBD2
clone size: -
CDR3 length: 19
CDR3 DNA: TGTGCCAGCAGCGTAGAAGAAGAGCGGGAGGGCCCGTCGTGGGATACGCAGTATTTT
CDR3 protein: CASSVEEEREGPSWDTQYF

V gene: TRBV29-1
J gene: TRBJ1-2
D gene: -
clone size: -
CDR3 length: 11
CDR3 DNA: TGCAGCGGGGGGGATCTCCGCGGCTACACCTTC
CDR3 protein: CSGGDLRGYTF

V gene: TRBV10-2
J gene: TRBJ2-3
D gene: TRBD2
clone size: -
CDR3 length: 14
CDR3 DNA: TGCGCCAGCAGTCAGCTAGCGGTCACAGATACGCAGTATTTT
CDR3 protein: CASSQLAVTDTQYF

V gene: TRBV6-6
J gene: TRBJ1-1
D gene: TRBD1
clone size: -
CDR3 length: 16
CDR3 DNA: TGTGCCAGCAGCCCAGGGGGCTCCCTTAGGAACACTGAAGCTTTCTTT
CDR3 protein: CASSPGGSLRNTEAFF

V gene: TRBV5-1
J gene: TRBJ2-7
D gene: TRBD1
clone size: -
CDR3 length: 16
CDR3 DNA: TGCGCCAGCAGCTTGGGCGGGACAGGGTTCTCCTACGAGCAGTACTTC
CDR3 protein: CASSLGGTGFSYEQYF

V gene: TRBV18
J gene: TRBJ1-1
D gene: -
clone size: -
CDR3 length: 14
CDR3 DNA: TGTGCCAGCTCGACGACAACGAGGGACACTGAAGCTTTCTTT
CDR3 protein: CASSTTTRDTEAFF

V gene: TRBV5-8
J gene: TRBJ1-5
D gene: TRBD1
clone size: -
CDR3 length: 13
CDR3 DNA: TGTGCCAGCAGTGGACAGGGCAATCAGCCCCAGCATTTT
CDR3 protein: CASSGQGNQPQHF

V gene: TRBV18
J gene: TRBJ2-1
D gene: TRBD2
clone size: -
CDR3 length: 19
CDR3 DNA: TGTGCCAGCTCACCGCGGGTAGCGGGAGGGCCCCGCTCCTACAATGAGCAGTTCTTC
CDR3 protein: CASSPRVAGGPRSYNEQFF

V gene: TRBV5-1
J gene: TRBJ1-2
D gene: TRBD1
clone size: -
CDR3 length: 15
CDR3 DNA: TGCGCCAGCGGCCCAAAGGGACAGGGGACGAGTGGCTACACCTTC
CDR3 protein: CASGPKGQGTSGYTF

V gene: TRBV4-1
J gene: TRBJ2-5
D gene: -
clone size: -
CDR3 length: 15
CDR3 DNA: TGCGCCAGCAGCCCAAATTTGCAGGGGCAAGAGACCCAGTACTTC
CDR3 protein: CASSPNLQGQETQYF

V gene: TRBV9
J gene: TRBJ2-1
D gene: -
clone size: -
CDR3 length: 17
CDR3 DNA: TGTGCCAGCAGCGTAGATAAAGGAGGGGATTCCTACAATGAGCAGTTCTTC
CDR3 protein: CASSVDKGGDSYNEQFF

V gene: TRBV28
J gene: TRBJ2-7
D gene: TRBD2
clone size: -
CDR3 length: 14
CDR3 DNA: TGTGCCAGCAGTTTAGGCGGGAGTGCGTACGAGCAGTACTTC
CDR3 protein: CASSLGGSAYEQYF

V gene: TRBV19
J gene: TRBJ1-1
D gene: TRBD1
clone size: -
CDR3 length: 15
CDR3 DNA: TGTGCCAGTAAGGACCAACAGGGGCTACGAACTGAAGCTTTCTTT
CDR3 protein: CASKDQQGLRTEAFF

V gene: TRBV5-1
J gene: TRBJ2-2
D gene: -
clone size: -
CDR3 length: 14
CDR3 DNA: TGCGCCAGCAGCTTGGTCCAGGGTGCCAGGGAGCTGTTTTTT
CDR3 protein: CASSLVQGARELFF

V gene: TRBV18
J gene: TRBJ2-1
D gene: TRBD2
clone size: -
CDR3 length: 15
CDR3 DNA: TGTGCCAGCTCAATTGGACTAGCGGGGGACAATGAGCAGTTCTTC
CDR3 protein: CASSIGLAGDNEQFF

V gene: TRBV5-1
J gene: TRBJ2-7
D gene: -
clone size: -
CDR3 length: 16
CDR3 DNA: TGCGCCAGCAGCTTTACTCTCTCGGACACAGTCTACGAGCAGTACTTC
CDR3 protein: CASSFTLSDTVYEQYF

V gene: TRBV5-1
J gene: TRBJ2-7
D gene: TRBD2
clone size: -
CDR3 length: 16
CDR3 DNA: TGCGCCAGCAGCTTGGCCAGGACTAGCGGCTCCTACGAGCAGTACTTC
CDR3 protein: CASSLARTSGSYEQYF

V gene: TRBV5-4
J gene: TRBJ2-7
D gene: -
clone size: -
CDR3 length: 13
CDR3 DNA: TGTGCCAGCAGCTTGGTCTCTTCCTACGAGCAGTACTTC
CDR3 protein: CASSLVSSYEQYF

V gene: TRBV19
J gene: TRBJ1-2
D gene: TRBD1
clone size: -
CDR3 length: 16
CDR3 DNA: TGTGCCAGTAGTACCATCGGGACAGGGGCTCTCTATGGCTACACCTTC
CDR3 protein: CASSTIGTGALYGYTF

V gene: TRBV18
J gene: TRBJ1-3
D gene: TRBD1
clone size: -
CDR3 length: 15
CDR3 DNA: TGTGCCAGCTCACCTACAGGGGGCCCTGGAAACACCATATATTTT
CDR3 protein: CASSPTGGPGNTIYF

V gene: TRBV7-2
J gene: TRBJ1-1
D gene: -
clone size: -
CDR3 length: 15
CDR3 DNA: TGTGCCAGCAGCTTTGACACAGGGAGAAACACTGAAGCTTTCTTT
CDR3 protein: CASSFDTGRNTEAFF

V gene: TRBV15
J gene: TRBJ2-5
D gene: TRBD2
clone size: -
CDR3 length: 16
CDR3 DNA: TGTGCCACCAGCAGAGGGCGCGGGGGGCAGGGGGAGACCCAGTACTTC
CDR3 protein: CATSRGRGGQGETQYF

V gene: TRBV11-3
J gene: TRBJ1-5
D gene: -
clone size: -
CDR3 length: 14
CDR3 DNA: TGTGCCAGCAGCTCCCCCAGGGCCCATCAGCCCCAGCATTTT
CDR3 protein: CASSSPRAHQPQHF

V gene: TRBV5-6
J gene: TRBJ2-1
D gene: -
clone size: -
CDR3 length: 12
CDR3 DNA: TGTGCCAGCAGCCAGCTCCGGGACAACAGGTTCTTC
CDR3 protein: CASSQLRDNRFF

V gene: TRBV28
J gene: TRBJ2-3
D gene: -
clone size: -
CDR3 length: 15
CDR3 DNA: TGTGCCAGCAGTCCCCCGACTCATCCCACAGATACGCAGTATTTT
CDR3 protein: CASSPPTHPTDTQYF

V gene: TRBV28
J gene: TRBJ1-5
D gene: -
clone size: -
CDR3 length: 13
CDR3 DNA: TGTGCCAGCCACTCGTTCGGGGTTCAGCCCCAGCATTTT
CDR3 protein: CASHSFGVQPQHF

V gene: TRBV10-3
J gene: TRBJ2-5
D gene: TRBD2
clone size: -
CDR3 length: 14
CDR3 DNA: TGTGCCATCAGACCAGCGGGGGGCCAAGAGACCCAGTACTTC
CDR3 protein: CAIRPAGGQETQYF

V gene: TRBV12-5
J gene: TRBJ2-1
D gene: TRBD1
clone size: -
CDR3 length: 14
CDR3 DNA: TGTGCTAGTGGTTTAGGACAGGCGTACAATGAGCAGTTCTTC
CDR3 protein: CASGLGQAYNEQFF

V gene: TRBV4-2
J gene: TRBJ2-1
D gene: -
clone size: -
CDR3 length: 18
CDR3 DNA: TGTGCCAGCAGCCAAGCGCAGGGCCCGGAGGGCCTTTTTCATGAGCAGTTCTTC
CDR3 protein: CASSQAQGPEGLFHEQFF

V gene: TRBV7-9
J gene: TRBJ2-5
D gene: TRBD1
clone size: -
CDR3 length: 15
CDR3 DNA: TGTGCCAGCAGCTTAGGGACAGGGGACCAAGAGACCCAGTACTTC
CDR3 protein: CASSLGTGDQETQYF

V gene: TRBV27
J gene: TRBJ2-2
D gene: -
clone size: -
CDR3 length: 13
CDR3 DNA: TGTGCCAGCAGTTCACAGGGAACCGGGGAGCTGTTTTTT
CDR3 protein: CASSSQGTGELFF

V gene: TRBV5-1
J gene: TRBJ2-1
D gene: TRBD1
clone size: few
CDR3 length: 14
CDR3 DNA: TGCGCCAGCAGCTTGGGGGACAGCCACAATGAGCAGTTCTTC
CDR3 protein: CASSLGDSHNEQFF

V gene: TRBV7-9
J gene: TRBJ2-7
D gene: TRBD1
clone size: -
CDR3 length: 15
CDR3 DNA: TGTGCCAGCAGCTTATACGGGGACAGGGCGTACGAGCAGTACTTC
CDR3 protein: CASSLYGDRAYEQYF

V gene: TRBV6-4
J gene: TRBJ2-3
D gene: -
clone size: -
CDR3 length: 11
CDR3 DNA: TGTGCCAGCAGTGACAGGGGTACGCAGTATTTT
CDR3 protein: CASSDRGTQYF

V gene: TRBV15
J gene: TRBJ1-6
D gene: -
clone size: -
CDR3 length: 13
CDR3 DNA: TGTGCCACCAGCAGAACCCAATCCGAGGCCCTCCACTTT
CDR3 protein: CATSRTQSEALHF

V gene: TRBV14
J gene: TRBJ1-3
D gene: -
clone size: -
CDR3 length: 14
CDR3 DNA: TGTGCCAGCAGTGGGCTGAACTCTGGAAACACCATATATTTT
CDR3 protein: CASSGLNSGNTIYF

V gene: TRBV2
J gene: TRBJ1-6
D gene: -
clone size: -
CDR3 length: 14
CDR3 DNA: TGTGCCAGCAGTGATAATTCCTATAATTCACCCCTCCACTTT
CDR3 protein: CASSDNSYNSPLHF

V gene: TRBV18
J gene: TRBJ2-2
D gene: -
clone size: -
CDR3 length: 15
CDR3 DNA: TGTGCCAGCTCACCAGAGAGCTTGCACACCGGGGAGCTGTTTTTT
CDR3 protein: CASSPESLHTGELFF

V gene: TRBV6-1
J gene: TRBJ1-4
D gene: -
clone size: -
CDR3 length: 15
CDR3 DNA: TGTGCCAGCAGTGAGCACAGAACAACTAATGAAAAACTGTTTTTT
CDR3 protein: CASSEHRTTNEKLFF